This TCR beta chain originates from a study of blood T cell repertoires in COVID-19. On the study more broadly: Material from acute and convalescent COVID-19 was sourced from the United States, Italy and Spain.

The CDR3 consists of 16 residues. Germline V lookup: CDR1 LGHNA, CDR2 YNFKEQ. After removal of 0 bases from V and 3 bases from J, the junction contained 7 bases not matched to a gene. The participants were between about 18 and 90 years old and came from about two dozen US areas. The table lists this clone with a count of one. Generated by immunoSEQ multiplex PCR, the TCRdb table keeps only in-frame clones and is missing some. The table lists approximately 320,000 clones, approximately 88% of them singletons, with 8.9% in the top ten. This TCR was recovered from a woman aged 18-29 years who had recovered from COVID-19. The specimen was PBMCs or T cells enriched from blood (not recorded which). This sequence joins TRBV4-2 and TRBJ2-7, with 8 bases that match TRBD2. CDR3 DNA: TGTGCCAGCAGCCAAGATCCACTAGCGGAGTACTACGAGCAGTACTTC. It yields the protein CASSQDPLAEYYEQYF.